These 14 T cell receptor beta chains originate from one sample sequenced in a study of shared clonotypes between healthy human individuals. Assay used: immunoSEQ multiplex PCR; TCRdb lists only in-frame clones, some missing. The data contain 950,000 to 1,100,000 clones, 65% to 80% of them singletons. The sequenced sample was memory CD4+ T cells sorted from blood. Subset of the sample: CD45RA-negative fraction. These receptors were collected from a young man in good health.

The chain uses TRBV25-1 and TRBJ2-1; a weak D match, TRBD1 (5 bases). In germline, CDR1 is MGHDK, CDR2 SYGVNS. The CDR3 is made up of 18 amino acids. Between the trimmed V and J ends, which lost 3 bases and 5 bases, there was a span of 23 bases. CDR3 region: CASSDPPGQAPSHNEQFF. CDR3 DNA sequence: TGTGCCAGCAGTGATCCCCCAGGGCAGGCCCCTTCACACAATGAGCAGTTCTTC.

The genes are TRBV6-6 and TRBJ1-5; the D is unclear. The CDR3 extends over 15 amino acids. Between the trimmed V and J ends, which lost 5 bases and 2 bases, there was a span of 13 bases. Germline CDR1 MNHNY, CDR2 SVGAGI (reference sequence). For the CDR3, the DNA is TGTGCCAGCAGTCAGACTAGGGAAGGCAATCAGCCCCAGCATTTT. It specifies CASSQTREGNQPQHF.

The CDR3 loop is CAWKMGPYEQYF. DNA for the CDR3: TGTGCCTGGAAAATGGGCCCCTACGAGCAGTACTTC. The genes are TRBV30 and TRBJ2-7; D gene ambiguous. Germline CDR1 and CDR2: GTSNPN and SVGIG (reference sequence). The V end was cut by 4 bases, the J end by 2 bases, with 9 bases between. The CDR3 runs to 12 residues.

This chain links TRBV27 with TRBJ1-5, with D unclear. The CDR3 spans 14 residues. In germline, CDR1 is MNHEY, CDR2 SMNVEV (reference sequence). Trimming took off 1 base at V and 3 bases at J, with 7 bases between the two ends. The CDR3 loop reads CASSLFRSNQPQHF. The CDR3 nucleotides are TGTGCCAGCAGTTTATTCCGGTCCAATCAGCCCCAGCATTTT.

CDR3 in DNA: TGTGCCAGCAGTCCCTGGGACAGGGGGAACTCACCCCTCCACTTT. Translated, it gives CASSPWDRGNSPLHF. The chain links TRBV27 to TRBJ1-6; 11 bases fit TRBD1. Germline values: CDR1 MNHEY, CDR2 SMNVEV (reference sequence). With 5 bases clipped from V and 10 bases from J, the junction kept 7 bases outside the gene matches. The length of the CDR3 is 15 residues.

This clone was seen a few times. The chain couples TRBV4-2 to TRBJ1-1; possible D gene TRBD1, 5 bases. In germline, CDR1 is LGHNA, CDR2 YNFKEQ. V shed 2 bases and J shed 3 bases, with 10 bases lying between them. This CDR3 contains 14 residues. The CDR3 bases are TGTGCCAGCAGCCAAATTTGGGGGGACACTGAAGCTTTCTTT. Amino acids: CASSQIWGDTEAFF.

As concerns this clone: A much larger clone is a single base away; this may be a read error. Other DNA sequences in this specimen translate into the identical CDR3. The chain uses TRBV6-5 and TRBJ2-7; D gene ambiguous. Between the trimmed V and J ends, which lost 6 bases and 3 bases, there was a span of 3 bases. Germline V gene data show CDR1 as MNHEY and CDR2 as SVGAGI. CDR3 length: 10 residues. Here the CDR3 reads CASSNYEQYF. The CDR3 DNA sequence: TGTGCCAGCAGCAACTACGAGCAGTACTTC.

This clone appeared a single time. The chain employs TRBV2 and TRBJ2-5; D gene uncertain. The V and J ends lost 2 bases and 1 base respectively, with 11 bases between them. Germline CDR1 is SNHLY and CDR2 is FYNNEI. The CDR3 is 15 residues long. The CDR3 reads CASSERSVRQETQYF. Here the CDR3 DNA reads TGTGCCAGCAGTGAAAGATCGGTTCGCCAAGAGACCCAGTACTTC.

The chain joins TRBV7-9 to TRBJ2-7; the D is unclear. CDR1 is SEHNR, CDR2 FQNEAQ, per germline (reference sequence). Trimming left V 5 bases short and J 8 bases short, with 19 bases between. This CDR3 comprises 14 residues. Written as DNA, the CDR3 is TGTGCCAGCAGCCCATCCGGCGCCTTTTCGAAGCAGTACTTC. It translates to CASSPSGAFSKQYF.

The rearrangement links TRBV14 to TRBJ2-5; perhaps TRBD1 as D (6 bases). V shed 2 bases and J shed 4 bases, with 11 bases lying between them. CDR1 and CDR2 from the germline V gene are SGHDN and FVKESK. CDR3 length: 14 amino acids. CDR3 region: CASSQLTGVETQYF. Written as DNA, the CDR3 is TGTGCCAGCAGCCAATTGACAGGTGTAGAGACCCAGTACTTC. Filled out from reference TRBV14 and TRBJ2-5, the complete variable domain reads EAGVTQFPSHSVIEKGQTVTLRCDPISGHDNLYWYRRVMGKEIKFLLHFVKESKQDESGMPNNRFLAERTGGTYSTLKVQPAELEDSGVYFCASSQLTGVETQYFGPGTRLLVL.

V and J are TRBV5-1 and TRBJ2-7; no firm D call. The CDR3 extends over 13 amino acids. Germline CDR1 is SGHRS and CDR2 is YFSETQ. The V end was cut by 5 bases, the J end by 1 base, with 10 bases between. CDR3 nucleotides: TGCGCCAGCAGACCTGACAATTCCTACGAGCAGTACTTC. It translates to CASRPDNSYEQYF.

J is TRBJ1-2 and V is TRBV7-2; D remains ambiguous. Germline values: CDR1 SGHTA, CDR2 FQGNSA. This CDR3 is built from 14 residues. V lost 2 bases and J 4 bases, leaving 11 bases between the germline ends. CDR3 loop: CASSLRFQPYGYTF. CDR3 bases: TGTGCCAGCAGCTTACGCTTTCAACCCTATGGCTACACCTTC.

V and J are TRBV30 and TRBJ1-1; D not certain. V was shortened by 2 bases and J by 5 bases, with 9 bases between the two germline ends. Germline loops: CDR1 GTSNPN, CDR2 SVGIG (reference sequence). The CDR3 is 12 amino acids. CDR3 in amino acids: CAWSFIITEAFF. In DNA form, the CDR3 reads TGTGCCTGGAGTTTCATAATAACTGAAGCTTTCTTT.

This chain links TRBV7-2 with TRBJ2-6, with a weak D call TRBD2 (5 bases). The CDR3 totals 16 residues. The germline V gene encodes CDR1 SGHTA and CDR2 FQGNSA. The V gene lost 5 bases and the J gene lost 0 bases, with 11 bases spanning the gap. The CDR3 sequence is CASSEDWGSGANVLTF. The CDR3 bases are TGTGCCAGCAGCGAGGACTGGGGCTCTGGGGCCAACGTCCTGACTTTC.